The next 31 T cell receptor beta chains were all read from a single sample in a study of tumor-infiltrating lymphocytes in localized non-small cell lung cancer. Only in-frame clones appear in the TCRdb table, and some are missing; sequencing was by immunoSEQ multiplex PCR. Of around 7,200 clones listed, more than 70% are singletons. The sample comprised lung tumor tissue. The source is a human donor with non-small cell lung cancer.

This sequence joins TRBV5-8 and TRBJ2-5, with no clear D. V shed 3 bases and J shed 5 bases, with 11 bases lying between them. Per the germline V gene, CDR1 is SGHTS and CDR2 is YDEGEE. The CDR3 length is 13 residues. The CDR3: CASSSRRLETQYF. The CDR3, as DNA: TGTGCCAGCAGCTCCCGTCGGTTGGAGACCCAGTACTTC.

V is TRBV15 and J is TRBJ1-2; D is unresolved. The CDR3 contains 13 residues. V was clipped by 8 bases and J by 6 bases, with 16 bases between them. From germline, CDR1 is LNHNV and CDR2 YYDKDF (reference sequence). CDR3 in DNA: TGTGCCACCGCAAGAGACCCTGGCGATGGCTACACCTTC. The encoded protein is CATARDPGDGYTF.

This sequence joins TRBV7-9 and TRBJ2-3; the match to TRBD2 covers 7 bases. With V trimmed by 1 base and J by 1 base, 11 bases remained unmatched. The CDR3 is made up of 18 amino acids. The germline gives CDR1 SEHNR, CDR2 FQNEAQ (reference sequence). This chain's CDR3 is CASSLESGGFLRTDTQYF. DNA for the CDR3: TGTGCCAGCAGCTTAGAATCGGGGGGATTTCTACGCACAGATACGCAGTATTTT.

The gene calls are TRBV7-9 and TRBJ2-1; a weak D match, TRBD1 (6 bases). Germline CDR1 and CDR2: SEHNR and FQNEAQ (reference sequence). The CDR3 is made up of 17 amino acids. V lost 1 base to trimming and J lost 0 bases, with 13 bases between them. The CDR3 coding sequence is TGTGCCAGCAGCTTAGGGTCAAGGGGGAGCTCCTACAATGAGCAGTTCTTC. Residues: CASSLGSRGSSYNEQFF.

The chain is built from TRBV6-6 and TRBJ2-7; D uncertain. CDR3 length: 14 amino acids. V was clipped by 8 bases and J by 2 bases, with 16 bases between them. Germline values: CDR1 MNHNY, CDR2 SVGAGI (reference sequence). Here the CDR3 DNA reads TGTGCCAGCCGTTCCCTCGTCTCTACCTACGAGCAGTACTTC. This codes for CASRSLVSTYEQYF.

A few counts support this clone. The chain is built from TRBV6-1 and TRBJ1-2; TRBD1 matches at 7 bases. Per germline, CDR1 MNHNS and CDR2 SASEGT. This CDR3 has 14 amino acids. V lost 5 bases and J lost 6; bases outside the gene matches: 9. CDR3 region: CASSRVEGADGYTF. The DNA of the CDR3 is TGTGCCAGCAGTAGGGTCGAGGGGGCGGATGGCTACACCTTC.

The V and J genes are TRBV6-1 and TRBJ2-1; D perhaps matches TRBD1 (5 bases). The CDR3 spans 13 residues. Germline CDR1 and CDR2: MNHNS and SASEGT. Trimming removed 4 bases at V and 3 bases at J, with 7 bases between. In nucleotides, the CDR3 is TGTGCCAGCAGTGCCCAGGGCTACAATGAGCAGTTCTTC. It yields the protein CASSAQGYNEQFF.

CDR3 bases: TGTGCCAGCAGCTTGGCGGGGGCGGGCGGCTACACCTTC. Protein product: CASSLAGAGGYTF. This rearrangement joins TRBV5-6 to TRBJ1-2, with D perhaps TRBD1 (6 bases). CDR1 is SGHDT, CDR2 YYEEEE, per germline. V was cut by 0 bases and J by 8 bases, with 11 bases left in between. The CDR3 runs to 13 residues.

The chain uses TRBV6-1 and TRBJ1-5; 7 bases agree with TRBD1. Per the germline V gene, CDR1 is MNHNS and CDR2 is SASEGT. Trimming took 8 bases from V and 3 from J; bases not matched to a gene: 7. The CDR3 contains 14 residues. CDR3 coding DNA: TGTGCCAGCTCGCGGGACAGCCTCAATCAGCCCCAGCATTTT. Translation gives CASSRDSLNQPQHF.

The V and J genes are TRBV5-8 and TRBJ1-5; D possibly corresponds to TRBD1 (6 bases). CDR1 and CDR2 from the germline V gene are SGHTS and YDEGEE. This CDR3 contains 16 residues. V was shortened by 2 bases and J by 2 bases, with 14 bases between the two germline ends. The chain's CDR3 is CASSFRGGGGNQPQHF. The CDR3 coding sequence is TGTGCCAGCAGCTTCAGAGGGGGAGGTGGCAATCAGCCCCAGCATTTT.

The rearrangement links TRBV5-1 to TRBJ2-6; D is ambiguous. V shed 0 bases and J shed 0 bases, with 7 bases lying between them. CDR1 and CDR2 from the germline V gene are SGHRS and YFSETQ. CDR3 length equals 16 residues. The CDR3 region has the DNA TGCGCCAGCAGCTTGGGAGGAGCCTCTGGGGCCAACGTCCTGACTTTC. This encodes CASSLGGASGANVLTF.

The chain is built from TRBV7-2 and TRBJ2-5, with unresolved D. The CDR3 runs 12 residues. Trimming cost V 1 base and J 5 bases, with 5 bases left between them. Germline CDR1 is SGHTA and CDR2 is FQGNSA. CDR3 bases: TGTGCCAGCAGCTTAGGGACCGAGACCCAGTACTTC. Translated, it gives CASSLGTETQYF.

This chain uses TRBV27 with TRBJ2-3; 11 nucleotides align to TRBD2. V gave up 4 bases and J gave up 6 bases; unmatched junction bases: 15. The V gene's germline CDR1 is MNHEY and CDR2 SMNVEV (reference sequence). The CDR3 is 18 amino acids. CDR3 amino acids: CASSSHFLAGGFTDTQYF. CDR3 bases: TGTGCCAGCAGTTCGCACTTTCTAGCGGGGGGCTTTACGGATACGCAGTATTTT.

J is TRBJ2-2 and V is TRBV27; TRBD1 aligns across 7 bases. Germline values: CDR1 MNHEY, CDR2 SMNVEV (reference sequence). V dropped 2 bases and J dropped 5; count of bases not matched to a gene: 5. CDR3 length equals 15 residues. The CDR3 DNA is TGTGCCAGCAGTTTAAACAGGGGTCTGACCGGGGAGCTGTTTTTT. This sequence encodes CASSLNRGLTGELFF.

This clone was observed a few times. V is TRBV10-2 and J is TRBJ1-3, with 7 bases matching TRBD1. V trimming: 7 bases; J trimming: 6 bases; junction bases outside the gene matches: 6. Germline V lookup: CDR1 WSHSY, CDR2 SAAADI. This CDR3 is built from 13 residues. The CDR3 DNA reads as TGCGCCAGCAAGGGGGCGGCTTCAAACACCATATATTTT. This codes for CASKGAASNTIYF.

This clone was seen a single time. The chain has TRBV7-3 and TRBJ2-2, with TRBD1 identical over 9 bases. The ends lost 3 bases at V and 6 bases at J; junction bases unmatched: 17. CDR1 is SGHTA and CDR2 is FQGTGA in the germline V gene. The CDR3 sequence is 19 residues long. The CDR3 loop is CASSFGVPGDRALSGELFF. As DNA, the CDR3 is TGTGCCAGCAGCTTCGGGGTCCCGGGGGACAGGGCATTATCCGGGGAGCTGTTTTTT. Complete variable domain (other parts from reference TRBV7-3 and TRBJ2-2): GAGVSQTPSNKVTEKGKYVELRCDPISGHTALYWYRQSLGQGPEFLIYFQGTGAADDSGLPNDRFFAVRPEGSVSTLKIQRTERGDSAVYLCASSFGVPGDRALSGELFFGEGSRLTVL.

The V gene is TRBV19, the J gene TRBJ2-1; tentatively, D is TRBD1 (5 bases). CDR1 is LNHDA and CDR2 is SQIVND in the germline V gene (reference sequence). V was pared by 3 bases and J by 1 base, with 13 bases between. The CDR3 runs 16 residues. CDR3 bases: TGTGCCAGTAGTATCTCAGGGCCCGAATCCTACAATGAGCAGTTCTTC. Translating gives CASSISGPESYNEQFF.

The chain combines TRBV19 with TRBJ2-4; TRBD2 might be the D (6 bases). This CDR3 spans 14 amino acids. With 5 bases removed from V and 6 bases from J, the gap between germline ends came to 14 bases. Germline V gene sequence: CDR1 LNHDA, CDR2 SQIVND (reference sequence). The CDR3 nucleotides are TGTGCCAGTAGTCCAAGCGGGCGGGGAAACATTCAGTACTTC. Translated, it gives CASSPSGRGNIQYF. Complete variable domain (other parts from reference TRBV19 and TRBJ2-4): DGGITQSPKYLFRKEGQNVTLSCEQNLNHDAMYWYRQDPGQGLRLIYYSQIVNDFQKGDIAEGYSVSREKKESFPLTVTSAQKNPTAFYLCASSPSGRGNIQYFGAGTRLSVL.

J is TRBJ2-3 and V is TRBV7-2; D tentatively reads TRBD1 or TRBD2 (6 bases each). There are 17 residues in the CDR3. The V gene's germline CDR1 is SGHTA and CDR2 FQGNSA. Trimming took off 1 base at V and 0 bases at J, with 14 bases between the two ends. The CDR3 reads CASSLGGTPTSTDTQYF. The CDR3 DNA reads TGTGCCAGCAGCTTAGGCGGGACACCGACCAGCACAGATACGCAGTATTTT.

In this sample, this clone is medium-sized. V and J are TRBV9 and TRBJ1-3; D call uncertain. The CDR3 consists of 13 residues. The germline V gene encodes CDR1 SGDLS and CDR2 YYNGEE. V dropped 4 bases and J dropped 0 bases, with 5 bases sitting between them. The CDR3 loop is CASSRDSGNTIYF. The DNA of the CDR3 is TGTGCCAGCAGCAGGGACTCTGGAAACACCATATATTTT.

The chain links TRBV14 to TRBJ1-6, with D perhaps matching TRBD1 (6 bases). CDR3 length: 14 amino acids. Trimming removed 4 bases at V and 9 bases at J, with 13 bases between. Germline CDR1 and CDR2: SGHDN and FVKESK. The CDR3 loop reads CASSLIQGGSPLHF. The CDR3 region has the DNA TGTGCCAGCAGCCTCATACAGGGTGGTTCACCCCTCCACTTT.

This chain uses TRBV6-6 with TRBJ1-1; TRBD1 might be the D (5 bases). This CDR3 spans 15 amino acids. The V and J ends lost 2 bases and 4 bases respectively, with 14 bases between them. Germline loops: CDR1 MNHNY, CDR2 SVGAGI (reference sequence). Written as DNA, the CDR3 is TGTGCCAGCAGTTACCCCGGGGGAGGAAGCACTGAAGCTTTCTTT. It codes for CASSYPGGGSTEAFF.

V gene TRBV6-5 combines with J gene TRBJ1-5; D uncertain. CDR1 and CDR2 (germline): MNHEY, SVGAGI. V shed 2 bases and J shed 0 bases, with 8 bases lying between them. The CDR3 runs to 15 residues. DNA of the CDR3: TGTGCCAGCAGTTACGGACGGTATAGCAATCAGCCCCAGCATTTT. It encodes CASSYGRYSNQPQHF.

The rearrangement uses TRBV2 and TRBJ1-6, with a possible D match to TRBD1 (5 bases). From germline, CDR1 is SNHLY and CDR2 FYNNEI. Trimming cost V 5 bases and J 10 bases, with 15 bases left between them. The CDR3 length is 14 residues. In nucleotides, the CDR3 is TGTGCCAGCAGTCCCGGGACGTCAGGGTCACCCCTCCACTTT. Its protein product is CASSPGTSGSPLHF.

The rearrangement joins TRBV4-3 to TRBJ2-5; a weak D match, TRBD2 (6 bases). Deletions cut 0 bases from V and 11 bases from J, with 13 bases between. The CDR3 has 13 residues. In germline, CDR1 is LGHNA, CDR2 YSLEER. CDR3 sequence reads: CASSQEGWEEQYF. The CDR3 DNA sequence: TGCGCCAGCAGCCAAGAAGGCTGGGAGGAGCAGTACTTC.

V is TRBV6-1 and J is TRBJ2-2, with D possibly TRBD1 on 5 matching bases. CDR1 is MNHNS and CDR2 is SASEGT in the germline V gene. The CDR3 extends over 14 amino acids. V gave up 7 bases and J gave up 3 bases, with 12 bases separating them. The CDR3 protein is CASKRGADTGELFF. As DNA, the CDR3 is TGTGCCAGCAAAAGGGGCGCGGACACCGGGGAGCTGTTTTTT.

This clone was observed a few times. J is TRBJ2-5 and V is TRBV10-3; tentatively, D is TRBD2 (6 bases). Germline values: CDR1 ENHRY, CDR2 SYGVKD. The ends were cut back, 11 bases at V and 1 base at J, with 17 bases in the middle. The CDR3 totals 14 residues. In DNA, the CDR3 is TGTGCCTCCCGGGATAGCGGCTTCCAAGAGACCCAGTACTTC. This gives the protein CASRDSGFQETQYF.

The V call is TRBV18, the J call TRBJ2-5; D might be TRBD2 (6 bases). The end of the DNA aligns better with TRBJ2-7, so the J call may be wrong. Germline V gives CDR1 KGHSH, CDR2 LQKENI. CDR3 size: 13 residues. CDR3 DNA sequence: TGTGCCAGCTCATCCGGGAGCTCCTACGAGCAGTACTTC. Protein product: CASSSGSSYEQYF.

The V gene is TRBV7-3, the J gene TRBJ2-1, with TRBD1 as a possible D gene (6 bases). V was trimmed by 5 bases and J by 9 bases, leaving 20 bases between them. Germline values: CDR1 SGHTA, CDR2 FQGTGA. This CDR3 is built from 15 residues. The CDR3 DNA reads TGTGCCAGCAGCGTTAGTTGGGGGCCGCTCGGTGAGCAGTTCTTC. Residues: CASSVSWGPLGEQFF.

V usage is TRBV5-6 and J usage is TRBJ1-6; D perhaps matches TRBD1 (6 bases). Germline V gives CDR1 SGHDT, CDR2 YYEEEE. The CDR3 consists of 16 residues. Trimming pared 5 bases from V and 7 bases from J, leaving 19 bases between. The CDR3 sequence is CASRKREQGRNSPLHF. As DNA, the CDR3 is TGTGCCAGCAGAAAAAGGGAACAGGGAAGGAATTCACCCCTCCACTTT.

The rearrangement uses TRBV28 and TRBJ1-1; tentative D call: TRBD1 (5 bases). With 4 bases removed from V and 11 bases from J, the gap between germline ends came to 17 bases. CDR1 is MDHEN, CDR2 SYDVKM, per germline. This CDR3 has 13 amino acids. The chain's CDR3 is CASSSPGGSGAFF. The DNA for the CDR3 is TGTGCCAGCAGTTCCCCGGGGGGGTCGGGGGCTTTCTTT. The variable domain in full, completed from reference TRBV28 and TRBJ1-1, reads DVKVTQSSRYLVKRTGEKVFLECVQDMDHENMFWYRQDPGLGLRLIYFSYDVKMKEKGDIPEGYSVSREKKERFSLILESASTNQTSMYLCASSSPGGSGAFFGQGTRLTVV.